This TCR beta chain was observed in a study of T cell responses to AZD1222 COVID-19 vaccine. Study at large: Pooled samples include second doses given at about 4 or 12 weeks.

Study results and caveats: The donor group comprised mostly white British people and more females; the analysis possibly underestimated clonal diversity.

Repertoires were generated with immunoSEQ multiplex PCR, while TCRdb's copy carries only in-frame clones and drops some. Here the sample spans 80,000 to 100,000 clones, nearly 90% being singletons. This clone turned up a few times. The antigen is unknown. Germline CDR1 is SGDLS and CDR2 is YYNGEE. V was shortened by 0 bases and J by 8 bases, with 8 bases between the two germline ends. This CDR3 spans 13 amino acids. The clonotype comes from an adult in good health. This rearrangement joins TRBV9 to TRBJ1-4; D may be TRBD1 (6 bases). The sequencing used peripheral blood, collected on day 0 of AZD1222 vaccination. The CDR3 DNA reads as TGTGCCAGCAGCGTAGGCAGGGGCGAAAAACTGTTTTTT. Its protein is CASSVGRGEKLFF.